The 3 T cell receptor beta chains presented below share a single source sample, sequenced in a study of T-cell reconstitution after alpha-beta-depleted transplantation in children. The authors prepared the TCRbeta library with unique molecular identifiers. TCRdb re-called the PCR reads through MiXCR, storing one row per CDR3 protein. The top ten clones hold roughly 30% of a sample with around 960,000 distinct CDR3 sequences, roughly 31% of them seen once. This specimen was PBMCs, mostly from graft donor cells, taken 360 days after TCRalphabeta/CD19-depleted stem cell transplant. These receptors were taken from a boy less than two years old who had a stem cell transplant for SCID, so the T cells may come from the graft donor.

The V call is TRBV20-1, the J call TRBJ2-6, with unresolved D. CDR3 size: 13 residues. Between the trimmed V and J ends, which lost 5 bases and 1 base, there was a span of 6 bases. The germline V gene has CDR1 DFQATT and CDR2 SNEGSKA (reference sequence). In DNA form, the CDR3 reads TGCAGTGCTGCGACATCTGGGGCCAACGTCCTGACTTTC. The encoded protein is CSAATSGANVLTF.

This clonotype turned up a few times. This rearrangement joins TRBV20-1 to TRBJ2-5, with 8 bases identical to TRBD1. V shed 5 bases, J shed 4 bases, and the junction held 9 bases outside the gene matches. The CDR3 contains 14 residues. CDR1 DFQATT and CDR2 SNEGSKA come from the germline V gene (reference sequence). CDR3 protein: CSASPTQGAETQYF. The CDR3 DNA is TGCAGTGCTTCCCCGACCCAGGGGGCAGAGACCCAGTACTTC.

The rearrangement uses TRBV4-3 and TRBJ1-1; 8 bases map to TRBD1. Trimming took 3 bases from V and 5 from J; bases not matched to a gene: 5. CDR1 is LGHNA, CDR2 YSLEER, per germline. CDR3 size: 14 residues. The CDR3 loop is CASSHIGQGTEAFF. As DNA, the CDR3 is TGCGCCAGCAGCCACATCGGACAGGGAACTGAAGCTTTCTTT.